The rows below give T cell receptor beta chains drawn from one sample of a study of shared clonotypes between healthy human individuals. Clones were read by immunoSEQ multiplex PCR, and TCRdb kept only the in-frame ones, dropping some. This repertoire shows roughly 1,500,000 clones, 97% to 99% found once; its top ten account for approximately 0.4%. The sample comprised naive CD4+ T cells sorted from blood. Every receptor here comes from a man aged 25 to 40 in good health. Both conserved end residues are part of each CDR3. Fields, in order: J gene, clone size, D gene, V gene, CDR3 protein, CDR3 DNA. The D gene is left open where the match is weak. Clone size is given for some rows only: seen once, a few or many times, or a class if the clone is expanded.

J gene: TRBJ1-1
clone size: .
D gene: TRBD1
V gene: TRBV27
CDR3 protein: CASATVVGTGVQNTEAFF
CDR3 DNA: TGTGCCAGCGCAACGGTGGTAGGGACAGGGGTACAGAACACTGAAGCTTTCTTT

J gene: TRBJ2-2
clone size: .
D gene: .
V gene: TRBV29-1
CDR3 protein: CSVGRDSFGELFF
CDR3 DNA: TGCAGCGTGGGAAGGGACTCGTTCGGGGAGCTGTTTTTT

J gene: TRBJ2-5
clone size: .
D gene: .
V gene: TRBV10-3
CDR3 protein: CAIREQPQETQYF
CDR3 DNA: TGTGCCATCAGGGAGCAGCCACAAGAGACCCAGTACTTC

J gene: TRBJ1-2
clone size: .
D gene: .
V gene: TRBV6-1
CDR3 protein: CASMRGTLYGYTF
CDR3 DNA: TGTGCCAGCATGAGGGGGACTCTTTATGGCTACACCTTC

J gene: TRBJ2-7
clone size: .
D gene: TRBD2
V gene: TRBV4-1
CDR3 protein: CASSVGLVIGSYEQYF
CDR3 DNA: TGCGCCAGCAGCGTCGGACTAGTGATAGGGTCTTACGAGCAGTACTTC

J gene: TRBJ1-1
clone size: once
D gene: TRBD1
V gene: TRBV5-8
CDR3 protein: CASSSGQGRNTEAFF
CDR3 DNA: TGTGCCAGCAGCTCTGGACAGGGTAGGAACACTGAAGCTTTCTTT

J gene: TRBJ2-3
clone size: .
D gene: .
V gene: TRBV7-2
CDR3 protein: CASSPRSELADTQYF
CDR3 DNA: TGTGCCAGCAGCCCACGGTCGGAGTTGGCAGATACGCAGTATTTT

J gene: TRBJ2-7
clone size: .
D gene: TRBD1
V gene: TRBV30
CDR3 protein: CAWSPDRGRAVRGEQYF
CDR3 DNA: TGTGCCTGGAGTCCTGACAGGGGCCGGGCGGTGAGGGGCGAGCAGTACTTC

J gene: TRBJ2-7
clone size: .
D gene: .
V gene: TRBV20-1
CDR3 protein: CSANRPYEQYF
CDR3 DNA: TGCAGTGCAAATCGTCCCTACGAGCAGTACTTC

J gene: TRBJ2-5
clone size: .
D gene: .
V gene: TRBV12-5
CDR3 protein: CASGLGGTGETQYF
CDR3 DNA: TGTGCTAGTGGTTTAGGGGGAACCGGGGAGACCCAGTACTTC

J gene: TRBJ2-7
clone size: .
D gene: TRBD1
V gene: TRBV6-1
CDR3 protein: CASSQAGTGDYEQYF
CDR3 DNA: TGTGCCAGCAGCCAAGCCGGGACAGGCGACTACGAGCAGTACTTC

J gene: TRBJ1-2
clone size: .
D gene: TRBD1
V gene: TRBV29-1
CDR3 protein: CSVEGFRGLGYTF
CDR3 DNA: TGCAGCGTTGAGGGTTTTAGGGGGCTGGGCTACACCTTC